These 6 T cell receptor beta chains were sequenced from one sample in a study of neurological immune-mediated disorders. TCRdb used MiXCR to reprocess the 5' RACE reads, holding one entry per CDR3 protein. This table holds 20,000 to 30,000 distinct CDR3 sequences, 6.5% to 8.5% found once. The specimen was PBMCs. All receptors come from a woman aged 40 to 50 in good health.

This clonotype was found many times. J is TRBJ1-5 and V is TRBV28; D unresolved. Germline values: CDR1 MDHEN, CDR2 SYDVKM. This CDR3 contains 14 residues. The V gene lost 3 bases and the J gene lost 6 bases, with 12 bases spanning the gap. CDR3 sequence reads: CASSFRGEVQPQHF. The CDR3 region has the DNA TGTGCCAGCAGTTTTCGCGGGGAAGTTCAGCCCCAGCATTTT.

The chain uses TRBV7-2 and TRBJ2-2; TRBD2 is a possible D gene (5 bases). Germline CDR1 is SGHTA and CDR2 is FQGNSA. The CDR3 extends over 15 amino acids. Trimming left V 1 base short and J 6 bases short, with 12 bases between. The CDR3 coding sequence is TGTGCCAGCAGCTTAGGGTCTAGCCGTCCCGGGGAGCTGTTTTTT. Encoded protein: CASSLGSSRPGELFF. The complete variable domain, with remaining parts taken from reference TRBV7-2 and TRBJ2-2, reads GAGVSQSPSNKVTEKGKDVELRCDPISGHTALYWYRQSLGQGLEFLIYFQGNSAPDKSGLPSDRFSAERTGGSVSTLTIQRTQQEDSAVYLCASSLGSSRPGELFFGEGSRLTVL.

Notes on this clonotype: A much larger clone sits a single nucleotide away, making a read error possible. The J gene is TRBJ2-7, the V gene TRBV6-5; tentatively, D is TRBD1 (5 bases). CDR1 is MNHEY and CDR2 is SVGAGI in the germline V gene. The V end lost 5 bases, the J end lost 1 base, and 15 bases lay between the germline ends. The CDR3 loop spans 15 amino acids. The CDR3 protein is CASSPYVDRSYEQYF. The CDR3 nucleotides are TGTGCCAGCAGTCCCTATGTTGACAGATCCTACGAGCAGTACTTC.

This clonotype came up many times. The chain employs TRBV5-1 and TRBJ2-1, with D unresolved. The CDR3 has 13 amino acids. In germline, CDR1 is SGHRS, CDR2 YFSETQ. V gave up 4 bases and J gave up 7 bases, with 12 bases separating them. CDR3 coding DNA: TGCGCCAGCAGCCCTGATGAATTTAATGAGCAGTTCTTC. It is translated as CASSPDEFNEQFF. The variable domain in full, completed from reference TRBV5-1 and TRBJ2-1, reads KAGVTQTPRYLIKTRGQQVTLSCSPISGHRSVSWYQQTPGQGLQFLFEYFSETQRNKGNFPGRFSGRQFSNSRSEMNVSTLELGDSALYLCASSPDEFNEQFFGPGTRLTVL.

This clonotype has ten or more counts. This chain links TRBV29-1 with TRBJ2-4, with 10 bases matching TRBD1. Germline values: CDR1 SQVTM, CDR2 ANQGSEA. CDR3 length: 14 amino acids. Trimming removed 3 bases from V and 5 bases from J; junction bases left unmatched: 4. The DNA of the CDR3 is TGCAGCGTTGAGAGGGGGACAGGGGAAAACATTCAGTACTTC. The encoded protein is CSVERGTGENIQYF.

The chain couples TRBV11-3 to TRBJ2-1; no clear D gene. The CDR3 loop spans 13 amino acids. Trimming cost V 3 bases and J 4 bases, with 7 bases left between them. The germline V gene encodes CDR1 SGHNT and CDR2 YENEEA. The CDR3: CASSFFQYNEQFF. CDR3 bases: TGTGCCAGCAGCTTTTTCCAATACAATGAGCAGTTCTTC.